The subject of this entry is one TCR beta chain. Its antigen is as yet unknown. This record belongs to a study of OX40 agonist ivuxolimab in advanced cancers. Background on the study: Patients were infused with ivuxolimab every 2 weeks at 0.01 to 10 mg/kg. General study results and limits: Both CD4+ and CD8+ T cell populations in blood had undergone clonal expansion by week 6 at 0.1 to 3.0 mg/kg. A proportion of nonresponders additionally exhibited low normalized T-cell clonal expansion.

Prior autoimmune disease or systemic immunosuppression barred patients. TCRdb's copy holds only in-frame clones and misses some; the assay was immunoSEQ multiplex PCR. The sample lists 25,000 to 30,000 clones, 85% to 95% occurring once. The TCR was taken from an adult with an advanced solid tumor such as melanoma, head and neck, liver or kidney cancer. The sequenced sample was CD4+ or CD8+ T cells sorted from blood, obtained in a trial of the OX40 agonist ivuxolimab.

The CDR3 DNA follows: TGTGCCAGCAGCTTGAGGGACACAGCCTACAATGAGCAGTTCTTC. It translates to CASSLRDTAYNEQFF. The chain recombines TRBV5-5 with TRBJ2-1, with D perhaps matching TRBD1 (6 bases). V was trimmed by 1 base and J by 2 bases, leaving 10 bases between them. Germline CDR1 and CDR2: SGHKS and YYEKEE (reference sequence). CDR3 size: 15 residues.